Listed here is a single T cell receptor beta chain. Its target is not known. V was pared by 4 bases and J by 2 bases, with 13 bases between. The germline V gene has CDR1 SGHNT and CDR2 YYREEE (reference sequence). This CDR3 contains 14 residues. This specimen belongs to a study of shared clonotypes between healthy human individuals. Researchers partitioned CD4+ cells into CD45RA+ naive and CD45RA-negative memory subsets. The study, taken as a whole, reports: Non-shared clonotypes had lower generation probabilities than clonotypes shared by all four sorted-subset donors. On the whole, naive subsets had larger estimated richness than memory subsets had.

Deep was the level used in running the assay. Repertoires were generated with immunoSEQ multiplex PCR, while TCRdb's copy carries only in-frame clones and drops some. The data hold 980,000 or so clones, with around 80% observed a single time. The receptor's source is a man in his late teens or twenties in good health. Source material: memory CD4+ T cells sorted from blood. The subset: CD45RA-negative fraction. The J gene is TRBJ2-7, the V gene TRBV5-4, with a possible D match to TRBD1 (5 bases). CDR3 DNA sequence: TGTGCCAGCAGCCCGCAGGGTCCGCCCTACGAGCAGTACTTC. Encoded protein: CASSPQGPPYEQYF.